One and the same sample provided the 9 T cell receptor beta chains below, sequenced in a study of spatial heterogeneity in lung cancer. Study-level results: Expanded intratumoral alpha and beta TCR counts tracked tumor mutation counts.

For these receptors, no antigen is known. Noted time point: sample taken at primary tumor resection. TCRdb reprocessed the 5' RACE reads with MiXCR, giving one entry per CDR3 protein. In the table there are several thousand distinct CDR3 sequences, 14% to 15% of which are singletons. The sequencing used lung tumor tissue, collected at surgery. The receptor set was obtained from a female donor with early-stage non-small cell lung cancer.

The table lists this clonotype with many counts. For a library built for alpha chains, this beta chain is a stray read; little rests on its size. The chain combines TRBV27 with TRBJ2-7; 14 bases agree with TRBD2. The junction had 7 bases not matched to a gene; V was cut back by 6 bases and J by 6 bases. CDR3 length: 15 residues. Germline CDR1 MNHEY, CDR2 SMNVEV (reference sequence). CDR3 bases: TGTGCCAGCAGGGGGTCCGGGACTAGCGGGAGCGAGCAGTACTTC. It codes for CASRGSGTSGSEQYF.

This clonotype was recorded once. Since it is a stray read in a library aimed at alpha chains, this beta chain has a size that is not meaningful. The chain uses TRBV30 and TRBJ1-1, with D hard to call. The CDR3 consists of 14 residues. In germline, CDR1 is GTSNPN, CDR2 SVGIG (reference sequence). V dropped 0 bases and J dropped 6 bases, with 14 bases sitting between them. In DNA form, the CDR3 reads TGTGCCTGGAGTGTGAAACAATTTAGGGCTGAAGCTTTCTTT. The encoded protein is CAWSVKQFRAEAFF.

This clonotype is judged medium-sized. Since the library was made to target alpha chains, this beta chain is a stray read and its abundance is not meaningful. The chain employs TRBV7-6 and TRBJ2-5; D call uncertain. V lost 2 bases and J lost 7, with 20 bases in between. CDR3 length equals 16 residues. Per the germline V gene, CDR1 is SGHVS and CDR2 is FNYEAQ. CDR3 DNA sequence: TGTGCCAGCAGCTTATATCCACCCAGCCGCTTTGCGACCCAGTACTTC. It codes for CASSLYPPSRFATQYF.

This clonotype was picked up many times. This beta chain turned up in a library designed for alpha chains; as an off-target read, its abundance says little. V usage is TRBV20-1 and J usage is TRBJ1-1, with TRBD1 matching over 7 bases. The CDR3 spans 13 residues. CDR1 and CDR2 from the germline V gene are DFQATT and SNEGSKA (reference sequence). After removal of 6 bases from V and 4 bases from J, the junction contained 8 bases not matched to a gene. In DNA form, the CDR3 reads TGCAGTGCCCCGGGCCAGGGGGGCACTGAAGCTTTCTTT. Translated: CSAPGQGGTEAFF.

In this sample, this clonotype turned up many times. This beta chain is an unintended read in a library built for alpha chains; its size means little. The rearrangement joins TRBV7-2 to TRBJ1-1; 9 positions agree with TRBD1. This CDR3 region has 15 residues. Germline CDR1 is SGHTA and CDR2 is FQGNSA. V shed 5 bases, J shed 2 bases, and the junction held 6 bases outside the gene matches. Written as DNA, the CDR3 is TGTGCCAGCAGCCAAGGGACAGGGCCTAACACTGAAGCTTTCTTT. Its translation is CASSQGTGPNTEAFF.

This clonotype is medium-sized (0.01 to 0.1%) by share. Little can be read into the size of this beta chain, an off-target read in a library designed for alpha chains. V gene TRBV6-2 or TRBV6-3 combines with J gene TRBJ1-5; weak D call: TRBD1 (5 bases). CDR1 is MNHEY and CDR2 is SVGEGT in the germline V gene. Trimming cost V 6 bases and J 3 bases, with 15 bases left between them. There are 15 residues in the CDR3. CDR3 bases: TGTGCCAGCAGCTTGTCTGGGGCGAACAATCAGCCCCAGCATTTT. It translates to CASSLSGANNQPQHF.

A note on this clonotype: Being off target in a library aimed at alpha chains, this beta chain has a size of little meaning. CDR3: CASSLAGDNTGELFF. The CDR3 nucleotides are TGTGCTAGTTCACTAGCGGGAGATAACACCGGGGAGCTGTTTTTT. The chain joins TRBV7-7 to TRBJ2-2, with TRBD2 identical over 11 bases. Germline CDR1 is SSHAT and CDR2 is FNYEAQ (reference sequence). The CDR3 spans 15 residues.

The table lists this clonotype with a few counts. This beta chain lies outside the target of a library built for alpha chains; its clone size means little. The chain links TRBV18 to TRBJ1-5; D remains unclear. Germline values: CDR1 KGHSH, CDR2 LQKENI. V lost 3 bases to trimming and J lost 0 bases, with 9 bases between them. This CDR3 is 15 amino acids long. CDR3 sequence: CASSPAEHSNQPQHF. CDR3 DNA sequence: TGTGCCAGCTCACCGGCAGAACATAGCAATCAGCCCCAGCATTTT. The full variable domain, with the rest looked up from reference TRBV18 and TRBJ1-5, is NAGVMQNPRHLVRRRGQEARLRCSPMKGHSHVYWYRQLPEEGLKFMVYLQKENIIDESGMPKERFSAEFPKEGPSILRIQQVVRGDSAAYFCASSPAEHSNQPQHFGDGTRLSIL.

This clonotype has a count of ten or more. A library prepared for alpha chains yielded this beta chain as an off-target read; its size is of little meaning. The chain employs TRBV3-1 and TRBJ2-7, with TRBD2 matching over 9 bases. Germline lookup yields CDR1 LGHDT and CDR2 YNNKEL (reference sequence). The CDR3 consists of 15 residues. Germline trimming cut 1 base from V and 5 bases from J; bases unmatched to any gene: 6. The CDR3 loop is CASSQVTSGWDEQYF. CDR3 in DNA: TGTGCCAGCAGCCAAGTTACTAGCGGGTGGGACGAGCAGTACTTC.